This T cell receptor (beta chain) originates from a study of blood T cell repertoires in COVID-19. Overall study: The study drew acute and convalescent COVID-19 samples from the United States, Italy and Spain. PBMCs, B-cell-depleted T cells, or T cells provided the cDNA or gDNA that made up the material.

TCRdb's copy holds only in-frame clones and misses some; the assay was immunoSEQ multiplex PCR. In the table there are 200,000 to 300,000 clones, around nine tenths of which are singletons. Living in under 30 US areas, the participants were between roughly 18 and 89 years of age. Either two negative PCRs, clearance, or symptom resolution qualified Cohort 3 donors as recovered. The CDR3 is made up of 12 amino acids. V was clipped by 2 bases and J by 9 bases, with 8 bases between them. The sequence derives from a woman aged 18-29 years who had recovered from COVID-19. The sample taken for sequencing was PBMCs or T cells enriched from blood (not recorded which). The chain joins TRBV12-3 or TRBV12-4 to TRBJ2-1, with D maybe TRBD2 (6 bases). The CDR3 bases are TGTGCCAGCAGTTTACGCGGGGTTGAGCAGTTCTTC. Its protein is CASSLRGVEQFF.